This T cell receptor (beta chain) was profiled in a study of T cells in Graves' hyperthyroidism and ophthalmopathy. This clonotype has ten or more counts. The diagnostic basis comprised clinical symptoms, serum thyroxine and TRAb, thyroid ultrasound and orbital computed tomography. Fresh 10 ml peripheral blood yielded PBMCs. Authors of the study amplified TCR beta CDR3 regions from RNA transcripts. TCR CDR3 regions were first amplified by RT-PCR with HTBI primers. MiXCR, applied by TCRdb to the multiplex PCR reads, yields one record per CDR3 protein. The repertoire consists of hundreds of thousands of distinct CDR3 sequences, with approximately 14% occurring once and the leading ten covering around 7.3%. The CDR3 length is 13 residues. With 5 bases removed from V and 6 bases from J, the gap between germline ends came to 11 bases. Germline V CDR1 and CDR2: LNHDA, SQIVND (reference sequence).

Material for sequencing was blood. This chain connects TRBV19 to TRBJ1-5; the D gene is possibly TRBD1 (6 bases). This clonotype originated in a woman younger than 30 with Graves' hyperthyroidism. CDR3 protein: CASSAQGTQPQHF. The CDR3 DNA reads TGTGCCAGTAGTGCACAGGGTACTCAGCCCCAGCATTTT.